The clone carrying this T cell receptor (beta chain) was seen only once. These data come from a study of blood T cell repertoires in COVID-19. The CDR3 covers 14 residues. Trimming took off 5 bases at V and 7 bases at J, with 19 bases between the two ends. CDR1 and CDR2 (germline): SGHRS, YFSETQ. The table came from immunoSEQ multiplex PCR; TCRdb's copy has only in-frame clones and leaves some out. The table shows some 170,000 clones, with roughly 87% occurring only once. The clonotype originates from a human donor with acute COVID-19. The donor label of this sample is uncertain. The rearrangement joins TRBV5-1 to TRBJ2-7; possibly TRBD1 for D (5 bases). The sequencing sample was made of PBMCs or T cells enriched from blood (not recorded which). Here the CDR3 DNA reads TGCGCCAGCAGGTATAACCAGGGTCCCGAGGAGCAGTACTTC. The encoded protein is CASRYNQGPEEQYF.